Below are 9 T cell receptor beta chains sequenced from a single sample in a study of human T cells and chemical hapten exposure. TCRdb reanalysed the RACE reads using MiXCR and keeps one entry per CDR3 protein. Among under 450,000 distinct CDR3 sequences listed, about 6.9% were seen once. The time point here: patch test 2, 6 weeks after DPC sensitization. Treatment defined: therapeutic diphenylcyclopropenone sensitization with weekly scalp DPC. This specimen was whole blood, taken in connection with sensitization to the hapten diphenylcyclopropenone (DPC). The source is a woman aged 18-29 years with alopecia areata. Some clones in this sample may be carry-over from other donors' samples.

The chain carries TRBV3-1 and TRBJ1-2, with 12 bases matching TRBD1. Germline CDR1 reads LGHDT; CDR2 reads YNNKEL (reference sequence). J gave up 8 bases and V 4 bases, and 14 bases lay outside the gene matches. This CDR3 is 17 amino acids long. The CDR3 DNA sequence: TGTGCCAGCAGCCCGAGAGGGACAGGGGGCGCACCAAGCGGCTACACCTTC. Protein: CASSPRGTGGAPSGYTF.

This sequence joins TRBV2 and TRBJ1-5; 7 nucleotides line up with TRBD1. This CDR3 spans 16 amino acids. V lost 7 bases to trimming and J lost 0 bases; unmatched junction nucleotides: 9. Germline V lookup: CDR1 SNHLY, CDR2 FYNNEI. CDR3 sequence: CASNSQGGFSNQPQHF. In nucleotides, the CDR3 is TGTGCCAGCAATAGCCAGGGGGGATTTAGCAATCAGCCCCAGCATTTT.

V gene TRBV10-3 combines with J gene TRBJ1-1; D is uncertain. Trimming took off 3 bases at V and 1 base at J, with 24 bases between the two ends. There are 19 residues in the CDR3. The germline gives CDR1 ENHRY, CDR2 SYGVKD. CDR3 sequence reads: CAISELYPDPGRANTEAFF. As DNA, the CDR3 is TGTGCCATCAGTGAATTATACCCTGACCCCGGACGGGCGAACACTGAAGCTTTCTTT.

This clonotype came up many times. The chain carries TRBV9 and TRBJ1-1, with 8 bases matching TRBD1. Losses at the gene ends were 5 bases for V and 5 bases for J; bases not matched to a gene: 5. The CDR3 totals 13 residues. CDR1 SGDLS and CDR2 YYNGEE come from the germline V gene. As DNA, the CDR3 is TGTGCCAGCAGGTCAACAGGGGGGACTGAAGCTTTCTTT. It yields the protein CASRSTGGTEAFF.

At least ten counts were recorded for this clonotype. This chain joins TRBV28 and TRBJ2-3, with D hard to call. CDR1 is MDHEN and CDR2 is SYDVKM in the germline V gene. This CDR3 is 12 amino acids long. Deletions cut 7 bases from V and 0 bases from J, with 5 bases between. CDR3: CASTDSTDTQYF. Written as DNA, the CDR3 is TGTGCCAGCACCGATAGCACAGATACGCAGTATTTT.

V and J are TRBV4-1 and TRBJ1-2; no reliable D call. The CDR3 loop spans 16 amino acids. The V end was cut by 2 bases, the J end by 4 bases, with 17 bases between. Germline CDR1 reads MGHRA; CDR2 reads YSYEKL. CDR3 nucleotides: TGCGCCAGCAGCCAACCGGCCTCTCGCCGCTCCTATGGCTACACCTTC. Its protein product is CASSQPASRRSYGYTF.

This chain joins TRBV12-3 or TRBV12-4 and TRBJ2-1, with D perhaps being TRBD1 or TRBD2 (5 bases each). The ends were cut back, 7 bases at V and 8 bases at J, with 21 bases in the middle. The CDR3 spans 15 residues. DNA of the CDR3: TGTGCCAGCACTAACTGGGGGACCCGGGGCGATGAGCAGTTCTTC. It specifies CASTNWGTRGDEQFF.

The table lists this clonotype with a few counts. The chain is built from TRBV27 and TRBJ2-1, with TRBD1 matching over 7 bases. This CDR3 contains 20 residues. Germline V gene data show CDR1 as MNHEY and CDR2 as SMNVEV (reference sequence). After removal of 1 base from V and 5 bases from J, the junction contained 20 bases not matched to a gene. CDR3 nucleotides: TGTGCCAGCAGTTTATGGTCTACAGGGGCCCCGTCATCAGGACACAATGAGCAGTTCTTC. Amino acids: CASSLWSTGAPSSGHNEQFF.

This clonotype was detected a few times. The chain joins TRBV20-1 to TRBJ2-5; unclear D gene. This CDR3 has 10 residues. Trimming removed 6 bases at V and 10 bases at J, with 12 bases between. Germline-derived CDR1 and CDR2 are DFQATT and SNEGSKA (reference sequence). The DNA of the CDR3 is TGCAGTGCCTCTCAGGATGGCCAGTACTTC. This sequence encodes CSASQDGQYF.